A selection of T cell receptor beta chains follows, all from one sample in a study of T cells in Graves' hyperthyroidism and ophthalmopathy. TCRdb re-called the multiplex PCR reads through MiXCR, storing one row per CDR3 protein. The sample carries approximately 420,000 distinct CDR3 sequences, more than 13% recorded once. The sequencing input was blood. These receptor sequences come from a woman aged 30 to 39 with Graves' hyperthyroidism. Both conserved end residues are part of each CDR3. D genes are given only for firm matches. Rows may omit the clone size; those that give it use once, few, many or a size class.

j_gene,abundance,v_gene,len,d_gene,CDR3nt,CDR3aa
TRBJ1-5,.,TRBV20-1,14,TRBD1,TGCAGTGCCCAGACAGGGGCTAGCAATCAGCCCCAGCATTTT,CSAQTGASNQPQHF
TRBJ2-4,.,TRBV20-1,14,.,TGCAGTGCTAGTCTGGTTGTGGGAGCGGACATTCAGTACTTC,CSASLVVGADIQYF
TRBJ2-4,many,TRBV3-1,20,TRBD2,TGTGCCAGCAGCCAAGACCGCGCTATAGCGGGAGTCCGAGCCAAAAACATTCAGTACTTC,CASSQDRAIAGVRAKNIQYF
TRBJ1-2,few,TRBV5-6,15,.,TGTGCCAGCAGCCCCACGAAGTCTCGGAACTATGGCTACACCTTC,CASSPTKSRNYGYTF
TRBJ2-1,many,TRBV18,11,.,TGTGCCAGTAATCGGGGTGGTGAGCAGTTCTTC,CASNRGGEQFF
TRBJ2-7,.,TRBV12-3/TRBV12-4,15,TRBD1,TGTGCCAGCAGTTACCACCGGGACAGCCTCTACGAGCAGTACTTC,CASSYHRDSLYEQYF
TRBJ1-5,.,TRBV19,15,.,TGTGCCAGTAGTATGGCCGCAGAGGGGAATCAGCCCCAGCATTTT,CASSMAAEGNQPQHF
TRBJ1-2,.,TRBV20-1,12,.,TGCAGTGCTAGAGATCAGTGGCATGGCTACACCTTC,CSARDQWHGYTF
TRBJ2-1,.,TRBV15,14,.,TGTGCCACCAGCAGAGGTGATAGCCCCCATGGGCAGTTCTTC,CATSRGDSPHGQFF
TRBJ2-3,.,TRBV7-9,15,TRBD1,TGTGCCAGCAGCTCCCCGGGACAGGGGAAAGATACGCAGTATTTT,CASSSPGQGKDTQYF
TRBJ1-6,many,TRBV12-3/TRBV12-4,14,.,TGTGCCAGCAGTTTGTCAGGGAATAATTCACCCCTCCACTTT,CASSLSGNNSPLHF
TRBJ2-7,.,TRBV30,13,.,TGTGCCTGGGTCGGTTCAGGGGTGGGCGAGCAGTACTTC,CAWVGSGVGEQYF
TRBJ2-5,many,TRBV29-1,13,TRBD1,TGCAGCGTTGGACCAACAGGGGAGGAGACCCAGTACTTC,CSVGPTGEETQYF
TRBJ2-1,once,TRBV29-1,15,.,TGCAGCGTACACCGCCCACTCAGGGGCAGGAATGAGCAGTTCTTC,CSVHRPLRGRNEQFF
TRBJ1-5,few,TRBV7-9,12,.,TGTGCCAGCAGCTTCGAGGTTCAGCCCCAGCATTTT,CASSFEVQPQHF
TRBJ1-2,.,TRBV7-3,14,.,TGTGCCAGCAGCCCCGGGGCGGGGGCGAGTGGCTACACCTTC,CASSPGAGASGYTF
TRBJ2-1,many,TRBV18,14,TRBD2,TGTGCCAGCTCACCTCAGCGGGAGCGCAATGAGCAGTTCTTC,CASSPQRERNEQFF
TRBJ2-1,few,TRBV5-1,16,.,TGCGCCAGCAGCTTTGGGAATAGCGGAGCATACAATGAGCAGTTCTTC,CASSFGNSGAYNEQFF
TRBJ2-7,many,TRBV3-1,14,TRBD1,TGTGCCAGCAGCCCGCGGACAGGTGAGGGCGAGCAGTACTTC,CASSPRTGEGEQYF
TRBJ1-1,many,TRBV29-1,13,.,TGCAGCGGGTCTGGCGGGTCTCCTACTGAAGCTTTCTTT,CSGSGGSPTEAFF
TRBJ2-7,many,TRBV13,13,.,TGTGCCAGCAGCTTAGGGGACTTTTACGAGCAGTACTTC,CASSLGDFYEQYF
TRBJ2-7,many,TRBV9,15,TRBD2,TGTGCCAGCAGCGCTAGCGGGGCAAACTCCTACGAGCAGTACTTC,CASSASGANSYEQYF
TRBJ2-2,.,TRBV12-3/TRBV12-4,15,TRBD1,TGTGCCAGCAGCTGGGTCACAGGGGGCACCGGGGAGCTGTTTTTT,CASSWVTGGTGELFF